The 5 T cell receptor beta chains in this list originate from one sample, sequenced in a study of blood T cell repertoires in COVID-19. Measured with immunoSEQ multiplex PCR; TCRdb has only the in-frame clones, and not every one. The table lists around 46,000 clones, 87% of them singletons. The sequenced sample consisted of peripheral blood. These receptors came from a woman aged 80 or over with COVID-19, enrolled during active disease.

The rearrangement joins TRBV11-2 to TRBJ2-7; TRBD1 agrees at 9 bases. With 2 bases clipped from V and 7 bases from J, the junction kept 12 bases outside the gene matches. In germline, CDR1 is SGHAT, CDR2 FQNNGV. The CDR3 length is 16 residues. In DNA form, the CDR3 reads TGTGCCAGCAGCTTATTCCTGGGACAGGGACGCAGGGAGCAGTACTTC. This codes for CASSLFLGQGRREQYF.

The gene calls are TRBV20-1 and TRBJ1-2; 7 bases align to TRBD1. Germline values: CDR1 DFQATT, CDR2 SNEGSKA (reference sequence). The CDR3 is made up of 13 amino acids. V lost 3 bases to trimming and J lost 5 bases; unmatched junction nucleotides: 6. This CDR3 is CSASDRVPYGYTF. The CDR3 DNA reads as TGCAGTGCTAGTGACAGGGTCCCATATGGCTACACCTTC.

The V gene is TRBV10-3, the J gene TRBJ2-7; tentatively, D is TRBD1 (5 bases). The ends were cut back, 6 bases at V and 2 bases at J, with 11 bases in the middle. CDR1 is ENHRY, CDR2 SYGVKD, per germline. The CDR3 spans 13 residues. In DNA, the CDR3 is TGTGCCATCAGGGACACCCTTCCCTACGAGCAGTACTTC. Amino acids: CAIRDTLPYEQYF.

J is TRBJ2-1 and V is TRBV5-1; a weak D match, TRBD1 (6 bases). V shed 2 bases and J shed 0 bases, with 9 bases lying between them. Germline V gene sequence: CDR1 SGHRS, CDR2 YFSETQ. The CDR3 contains 15 residues. The CDR3 DNA reads TGCGCCAGCAGCTTAGACAGGAGCTCCTACAATGAGCAGTTCTTC. It yields the protein CASSLDRSSYNEQFF.

This sequence joins TRBV30 and TRBJ1-2; D is perhaps TRBD1 (6 bases). CDR3 size: 14 residues. Germline lookup yields CDR1 GTSNPN and CDR2 SVGIG (reference sequence). V dropped 1 base and J dropped 4 bases, with 13 bases sitting between them. This chain's CDR3 is CAWSDQTGSYGYTF. CDR3 bases: TGTGCCTGGAGTGACCAGACAGGCTCCTATGGCTACACCTTC. The full variable domain, rest sourced from reference TRBV30 and TRBJ1-2, is SQTIHQWPATLVQPVGSPLSLECTVEGTSNPNLYWYRQAAGRGLQLLFYSVGIGQISSEVPQNLSASRPQDRQFILSSKKLLLSDSGFYLCAWSDQTGSYGYTFGSGTRLTVV.